The rows below give T cell receptor beta chains drawn from one sample of a study of blood T cell repertoires in COVID-19. Produced via immunoSEQ multiplex PCR; TCRdb's table is partial and in-frame only. The sample shows fewer than 500,000 clones, about 85% of them seen only once. Sequenced input: PBMCs or T cells enriched from blood (not recorded which). These receptors originate from a woman under 30 with acute COVID-19. The CDR3 runs from the conserved cysteine through the conserved F or W.

j_gene: TRBJ1-1
v_gene: TRBV12-3/TRBV12-4
CDR3aa: CASRRGVNTEAFF

j_gene: TRBJ2-7
v_gene: TRBV27
CDR3aa: CASIRLAGAYEQYF

j_gene: TRBJ1-3
v_gene: TRBV6-2/TRBV6-3
CDR3aa: CASSAPRVTGNTIYF

j_gene: TRBJ1-3
v_gene: TRBV5-5
CDR3aa: CASSPVVRVSGNTIYF

j_gene: TRBJ2-2
v_gene: TRBV11-2
CDR3aa: CASSLGPGTSENTGELFF

j_gene: TRBJ1-2
v_gene: TRBV19
CDR3aa: CASTLGQLYGYTF

j_gene: TRBJ1-2
v_gene: TRBV18
CDR3aa: CASSPNSPDRVTGYTF

j_gene: TRBJ2-1
v_gene: TRBV7-2
CDR3aa: CASSLPPGTRDNEQFF

j_gene: TRBJ2-1
v_gene: TRBV28
CDR3aa: CASSDNEQFF

j_gene: TRBJ2-7
v_gene: TRBV6-1
CDR3aa: CASSEPQGYEQYF

j_gene: TRBJ1-3
v_gene: TRBV5-4
CDR3aa: CASSSSPVSGNTIYF

j_gene: TRBJ2-2
v_gene: TRBV7-9
CDR3aa: CASSIPVRTTGELFF

j_gene: TRBJ1-1
v_gene: TRBV19
CDR3aa: CASTPSRRSMNTEAFF

j_gene: TRBJ1-5
v_gene: TRBV19
CDR3aa: CASRDRGRGPQHF

j_gene: TRBJ2-7
v_gene: TRBV2
CDR3aa: CASSEAPAGGPYEQYF

j_gene: TRBJ2-7
v_gene: TRBV10-3
CDR3aa: CAISESSTGTSYEQYF

j_gene: TRBJ1-2
v_gene: TRBV29-1
CDR3aa: CSVETRYGYTF

j_gene: TRBJ2-1
v_gene: TRBV5-6
CDR3aa: CASSLLPGRNNEQFF

j_gene: TRBJ2-1
v_gene: TRBV10-3
CDR3aa: CAISETGQGESYNEQFF

j_gene: TRBJ2-1
v_gene: TRBV5-1
CDR3aa: CASSLVSSGSNEQFF

j_gene: TRBJ1-6
v_gene: TRBV5-5
CDR3aa: CASSLGDRLYNSPLHF

j_gene: TRBJ1-2
v_gene: TRBV11-2
CDR3aa: CASSLSGQGVLPTF

j_gene: TRBJ2-1
v_gene: TRBV20-1
CDR3aa: CSASISGGSYNEQFF

j_gene: TRBJ1-5
v_gene: TRBV3-1/TRBV3-2
CDR3aa: CASSLGGSNQPQHF

j_gene: TRBJ1-5
v_gene: TRBV19
CDR3aa: CASSIPPGQGNQPQHF

j_gene: TRBJ1-4
v_gene: TRBV9
CDR3aa: CASSALDTRNEKLFF

j_gene: TRBJ1-4
v_gene: TRBV2
CDR3aa: CASRGDRDEKLFF

j_gene: TRBJ1-2
v_gene: TRBV29-1
CDR3aa: CSADGGVTF

j_gene: TRBJ2-5
v_gene: TRBV28
CDR3aa: CASSLSDRAQETQYF

j_gene: TRBJ1-5
v_gene: TRBV2
CDR3aa: CASSAGTGANQPQHF

j_gene: TRBJ1-2
v_gene: TRBV29-1
CDR3aa: CSGRQGADYTF

j_gene: TRBJ1-1
v_gene: TRBV11-1
CDR3aa: CASSLLGANTEAFF

j_gene: TRBJ1-1
v_gene: TRBV9
CDR3aa: CASSVVAGNTEAFF

j_gene: TRBJ2-5
v_gene: TRBV18
CDR3aa: CASSPPRTGVETQYF

j_gene: TRBJ1-6
v_gene: TRBV5-6
CDR3aa: CASSQQGGNSPLHF

j_gene: TRBJ2-1
v_gene: TRBV2
CDR3aa: CASRVSGLGQGRSYNEQFF

j_gene: TRBJ1-5
v_gene: TRBV2
CDR3aa: CASRQGSGASNQPQHF

j_gene: TRBJ2-7
v_gene: TRBV21-1
CDR3aa: CASSLRDRGTPYEQYF

j_gene: TRBJ2-1
v_gene: TRBV30
CDR3aa: CAWWTVNEQFF

j_gene: TRBJ2-3
v_gene: TRBV5-1
CDR3aa: CASSPGGLWIATDTQYF

j_gene: TRBJ1-6
v_gene: TRBV30
CDR3aa: CAWRPDNSPLHF

j_gene: TRBJ2-4
v_gene: TRBV19
CDR3aa: CASTGTGEGLNIQYF